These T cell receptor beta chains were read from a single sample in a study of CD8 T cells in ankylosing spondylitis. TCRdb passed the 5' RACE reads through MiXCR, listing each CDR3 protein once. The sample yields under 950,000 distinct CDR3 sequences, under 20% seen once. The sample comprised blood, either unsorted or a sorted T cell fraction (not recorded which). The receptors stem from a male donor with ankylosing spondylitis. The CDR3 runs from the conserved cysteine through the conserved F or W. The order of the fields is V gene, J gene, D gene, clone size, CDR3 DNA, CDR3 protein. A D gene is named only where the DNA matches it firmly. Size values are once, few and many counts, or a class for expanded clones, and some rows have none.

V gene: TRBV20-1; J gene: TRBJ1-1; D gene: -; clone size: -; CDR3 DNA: TGCGGAGGGAACACTGAAGCTATCTTT; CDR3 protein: CGGNTEAIF
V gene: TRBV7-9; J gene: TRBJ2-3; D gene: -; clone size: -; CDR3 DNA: TGTGCCAGCAGCAGACGGGACTTCACAGATACGCAGTATTTT; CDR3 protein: CASSRRDFTDTQYF
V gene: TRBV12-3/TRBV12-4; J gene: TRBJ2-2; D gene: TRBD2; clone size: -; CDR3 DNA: TGTGCCAGCAGACCAGGACTAGCGGGAGTGGCCGGGGAGCTGTTTTTT; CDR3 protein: CASRPGLAGVAGELFF
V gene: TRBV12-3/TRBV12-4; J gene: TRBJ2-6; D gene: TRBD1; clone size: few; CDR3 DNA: TGTGCCAGCAGACCGGGACAGGGGATCGGGGGGGCCAACGTCCTGACTTTC; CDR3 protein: CASRPGQGIGGANVLTF
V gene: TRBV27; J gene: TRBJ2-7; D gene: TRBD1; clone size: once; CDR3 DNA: TGTGCCAGCAGTTTATCGAATCAGGGGGCCTACGAGCAGTACTTC; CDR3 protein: CASSLSNQGAYEQYF
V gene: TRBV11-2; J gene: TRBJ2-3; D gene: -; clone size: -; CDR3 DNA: TGTGCCAGCAGCTTAGCTTGGTTTACCACAGATACGCAGTATTTT; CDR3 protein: CASSLAWFTTDTQYF
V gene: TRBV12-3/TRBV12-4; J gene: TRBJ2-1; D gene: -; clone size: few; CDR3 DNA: TGTGCCAGCAGTCGCCCCGGGATAGGCTCCTACAATGAGCAGTTCTTC; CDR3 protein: CASSRPGIGSYNEQFF
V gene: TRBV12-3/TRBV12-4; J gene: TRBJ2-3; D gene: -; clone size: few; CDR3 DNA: TGTGCCAGCAGCCCAAAGACCAACACAGATACGCAGTATTTT; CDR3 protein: CASSPKTNTDTQYF
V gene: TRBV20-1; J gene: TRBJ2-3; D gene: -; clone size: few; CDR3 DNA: TGCAGTGCTAGAACGTCGGGGGACCCATACCCAGATACGCAGTATTTT; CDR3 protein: CSARTSGDPYPDTQYF
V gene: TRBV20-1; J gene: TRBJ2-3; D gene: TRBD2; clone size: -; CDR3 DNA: TGCAGTGCTAAGGCGTCTAGCGGGAAAGATACGCAGTATTTT; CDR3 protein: CSAKASSGKDTQYF
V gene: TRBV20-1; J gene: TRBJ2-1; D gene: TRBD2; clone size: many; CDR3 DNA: TGCAGTGCTAGAAGACTAGCGGGCCTATACAATGAGCAGTTCTTC; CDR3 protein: CSARRLAGLYNEQFF
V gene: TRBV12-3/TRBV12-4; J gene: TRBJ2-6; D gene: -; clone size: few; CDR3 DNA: TGTGCCAGCAGTTATGCGCTAACTGGGGCCAACGTCCTGACTTTC; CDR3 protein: CASSYALTGANVLTF
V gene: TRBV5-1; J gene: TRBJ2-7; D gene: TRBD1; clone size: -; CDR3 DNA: TGCGCCAGTGGCCGGGAGACAGGGGGCTCCTACGAGCAGTACTTC; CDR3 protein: CASGRETGGSYEQYF
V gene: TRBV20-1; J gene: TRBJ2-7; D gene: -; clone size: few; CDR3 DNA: TGCAGTGCTAGAGATGCCCGGACTACATACGAGCAGTACTTC; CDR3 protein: CSARDARTTYEQYF
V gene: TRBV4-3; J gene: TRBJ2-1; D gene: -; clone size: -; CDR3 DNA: TGCGCCAGCAGCCAAGGACTATCAGACGGGGATGAGCAGTTCTTC; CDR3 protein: CASSQGLSDGDEQFF
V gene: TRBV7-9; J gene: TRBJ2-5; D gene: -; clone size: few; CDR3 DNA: TGTGCCAGCAGTAAAGGAAGGGAAGAGACCCAGTACTTC; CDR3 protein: CASSKGREETQYF
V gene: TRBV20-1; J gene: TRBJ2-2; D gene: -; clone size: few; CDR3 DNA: TGCAGTGCTAGGGTCCAGACCACCGGGGAGCTGTTTTTT; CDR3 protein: CSARVQTTGELFF
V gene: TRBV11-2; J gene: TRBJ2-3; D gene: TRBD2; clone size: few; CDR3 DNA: TGTGCCAGCAGCTCAGGGAGGGTCCAGTATTTT; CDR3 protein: CASSSGRVQYF
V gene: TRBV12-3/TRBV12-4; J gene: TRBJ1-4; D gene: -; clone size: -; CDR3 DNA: TGTGCCAGCAGTCCGCCGACAGGCAATAATGAAAAACTGTTTTTT; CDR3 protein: CASSPPTGNNEKLFF
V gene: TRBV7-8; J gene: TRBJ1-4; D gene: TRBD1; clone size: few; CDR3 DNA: TGTGCCAGCAGCAGAGTGGAGGGGGCTCCAACTAATGAAAAACTGTTTTTT; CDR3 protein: CASSRVEGAPTNEKLFF